This TCR beta chain derives from a study of a mutant IDH1 vaccine in newly diagnosed glioma. Study-wide background: Vaccinations were initiated 4-6 weeks following radiotherapy alone, or were given together with temozolomide cycles. Earlier therapy was either radiotherapy, temozolomide, or both, and most got both.

Study results and caveats: Changes in the top peripheral T cell clonotypes seemingly had no bearing on pseudoprogression.

The CDR3 has 14 residues. With 7 bases removed from V and 7 bases from J, the gap between germline ends came to 16 bases. Germline values: CDR1 MNHEY, CDR2 SMNVEV (reference sequence). Clones were sequenced by immunoSEQ multiplex PCR, and TCRdb holds only the in-frame ones, with some missing. The sample has 50,000 to 70,000 clones; over 75% are singletons. Stated time point: week 23, last vaccination. The investigators gave 300 ug of mutant IDH1 20-mer peptide in each vaccine dose, together with topical imiquimod. Those who donated had recent WHO grade 3 or 4 IDH1-mutant, ATRX-lost astrocytomas. With respect to this clone: Its target is unknown.

Sequenced material: PBMCs, taken from a glioma patient whose treatment included an IDH1 peptide vaccine. V is TRBV27 and J is TRBJ2-2; D is perhaps TRBD2 (5 bases). The clonotype was recovered from a man younger than 35 with glioma. CDR3 protein: CASKLSRAGGELFF. DNA for the CDR3: TGTGCCAGCAAACTCTCGAGGGCGGGCGGGGAGCTGTTTTTT.